This TCR beta chain was documented in a study of blood T cell repertoires in COVID-19. Study details: The analysed material was cDNA or gDNA that came from T cells, B-cell-depleted T cells, or PBMCs.

The protocol was immunoSEQ multiplex PCR, while the TCRdb copy is restricted to in-frame clones and leaves out a portion. The data contain some 180,000 clones, roughly 85% of them singletons. The CDR3 is 12 residues long. CDR1 MNHNY and CDR2 SVGAGI come from the germline V gene (reference sequence). With 4 bases removed from V and 4 bases from J, the gap between germline ends came to 7 bases. The chain joins TRBV6-6 to TRBJ1-2; weak D call: TRBD1 (6 bases). The sequenced sample consisted of peripheral blood. The source of this sequence is a woman aged 60 to 75 with acute or convalescent COVID-19. The CDR3 sequence is CASSSDSYGYTF. CDR3 DNA sequence: TGTGCCAGCAGTTCGGACAGCTATGGCTACACCTTC.